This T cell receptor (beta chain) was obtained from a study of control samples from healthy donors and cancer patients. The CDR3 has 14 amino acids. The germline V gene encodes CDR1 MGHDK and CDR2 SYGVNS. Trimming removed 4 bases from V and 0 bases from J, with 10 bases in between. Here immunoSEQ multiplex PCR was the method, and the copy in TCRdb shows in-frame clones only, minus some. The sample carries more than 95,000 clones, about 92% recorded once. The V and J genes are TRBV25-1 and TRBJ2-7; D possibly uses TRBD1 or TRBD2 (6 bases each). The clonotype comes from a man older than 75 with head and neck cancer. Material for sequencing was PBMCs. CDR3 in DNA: TGTGCCAGCAGTGGGGGGGCGGGCTCCTACGAGCAGTACTTC. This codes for CASSGGAGSYEQYF.